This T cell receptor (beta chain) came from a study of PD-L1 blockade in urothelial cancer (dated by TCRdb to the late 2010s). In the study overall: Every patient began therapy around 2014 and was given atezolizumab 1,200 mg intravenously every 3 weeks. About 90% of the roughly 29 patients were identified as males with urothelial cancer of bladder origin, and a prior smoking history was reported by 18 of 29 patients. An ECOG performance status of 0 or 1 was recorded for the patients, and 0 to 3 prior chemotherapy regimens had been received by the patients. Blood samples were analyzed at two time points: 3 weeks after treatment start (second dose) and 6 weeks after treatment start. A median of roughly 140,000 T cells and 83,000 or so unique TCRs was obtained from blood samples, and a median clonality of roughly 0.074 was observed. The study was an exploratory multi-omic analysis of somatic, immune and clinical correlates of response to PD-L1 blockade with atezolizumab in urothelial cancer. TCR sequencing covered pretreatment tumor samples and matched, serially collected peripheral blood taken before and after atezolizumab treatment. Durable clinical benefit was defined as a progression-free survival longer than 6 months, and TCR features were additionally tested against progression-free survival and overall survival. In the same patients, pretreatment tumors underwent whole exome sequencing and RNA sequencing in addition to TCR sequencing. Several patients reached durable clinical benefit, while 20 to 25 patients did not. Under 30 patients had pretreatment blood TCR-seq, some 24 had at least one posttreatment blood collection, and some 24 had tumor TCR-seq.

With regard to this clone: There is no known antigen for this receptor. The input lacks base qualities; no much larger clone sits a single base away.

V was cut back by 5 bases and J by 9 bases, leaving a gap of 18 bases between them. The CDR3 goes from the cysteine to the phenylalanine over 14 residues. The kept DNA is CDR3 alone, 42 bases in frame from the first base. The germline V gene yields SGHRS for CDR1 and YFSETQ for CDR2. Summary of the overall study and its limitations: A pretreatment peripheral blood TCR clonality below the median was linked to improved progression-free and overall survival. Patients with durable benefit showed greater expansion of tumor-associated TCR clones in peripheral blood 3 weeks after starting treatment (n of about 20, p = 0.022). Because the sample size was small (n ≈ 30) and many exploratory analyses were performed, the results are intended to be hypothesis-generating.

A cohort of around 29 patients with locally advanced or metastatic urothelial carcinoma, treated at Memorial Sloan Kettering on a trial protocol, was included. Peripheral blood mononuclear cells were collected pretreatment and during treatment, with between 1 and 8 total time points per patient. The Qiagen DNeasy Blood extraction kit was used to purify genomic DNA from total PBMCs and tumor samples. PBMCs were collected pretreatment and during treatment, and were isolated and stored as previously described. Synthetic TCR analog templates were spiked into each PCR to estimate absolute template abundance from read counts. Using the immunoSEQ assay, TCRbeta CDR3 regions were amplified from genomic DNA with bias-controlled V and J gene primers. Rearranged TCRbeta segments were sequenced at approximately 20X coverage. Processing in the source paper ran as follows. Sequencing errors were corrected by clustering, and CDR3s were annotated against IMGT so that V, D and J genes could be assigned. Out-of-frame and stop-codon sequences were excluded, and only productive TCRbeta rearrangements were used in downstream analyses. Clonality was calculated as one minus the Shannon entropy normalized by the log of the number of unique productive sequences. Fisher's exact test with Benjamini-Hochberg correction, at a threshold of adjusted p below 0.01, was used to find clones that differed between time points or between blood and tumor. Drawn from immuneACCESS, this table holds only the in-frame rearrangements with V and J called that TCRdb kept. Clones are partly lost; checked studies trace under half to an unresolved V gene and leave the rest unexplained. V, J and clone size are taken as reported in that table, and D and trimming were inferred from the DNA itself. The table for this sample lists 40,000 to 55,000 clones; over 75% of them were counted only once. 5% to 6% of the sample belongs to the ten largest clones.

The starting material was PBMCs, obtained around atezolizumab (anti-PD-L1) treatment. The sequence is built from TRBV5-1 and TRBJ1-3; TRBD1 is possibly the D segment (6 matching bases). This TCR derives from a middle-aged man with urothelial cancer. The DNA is TGCGCCAGCAGAGTAACACAGGGAGAGGGCACCATATATTTT. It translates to CASRVTQGEGTIYF.